This T cell receptor beta chain was captured in a study of blood T cells in healthy people across ages. The V gene's germline CDR1 is SGHDT and CDR2 YYEEEE. The CDR3 covers 13 residues. Trimming removed 1 base at V and 0 bases at J, with 2 bases between. This clonotype was found a few times. The second PCR ran roughly 6 to 11 cycles with a sample-barcoded 5' primer and J-beta primers. TCRdb processed the 5' RACE reads anew with MiXCR; each CDR3 protein has one entry. Of roughly 500,000 distinct CDR3 sequences listed, 27% are singletons. The TCR sequence derives from a woman between 65 and 79 years old in good health. The chain carries TRBV5-6 and TRBJ2-4; D is unclear. The specimen sequenced was blood. Here the CDR3 DNA reads TGTGCCAGCAGCTTGATAGCCAAAAACATTCAGTACTTC. This sequence encodes CASSLIAKNIQYF.